This entry describes one TCR beta chain. This entry comes from a study of T cell responses to AZD1222 COVID-19 vaccine. Repertoires were generated with immunoSEQ multiplex PCR, while TCRdb's copy carries only in-frame clones and drops some. Of 110,000 to 150,000 clones listed, approximately 92% are singletons. CDR1 is MNHEY and CDR2 is SVGAGI in the germline V gene. J was trimmed by 0 bases and V by 0 bases; bases with no gene match: 4. This CDR3 contains 16 residues. Sequencing was performed on peripheral blood, taken on day 0 of AZD1222 vaccination. The chain uses TRBV6-5 and TRBJ1-2; 7 nucleotides match TRBD1. The source is an adult in good health. This CDR3 is CASSYSGTVTNYGYTF. The CDR3 DNA is TGTGCCAGCAGTTACTCGGGGACAGTCACTAACTATGGCTACACCTTC.